Here is one TCR beta chain with its context. This clone was seen once. Its target antigen remains unknown. No much larger clone is present one base from it, and per-base qualities are unavailable. This record belongs to a study of blood T cell repertoires in COVID-19 (dated by TCRdb to about 2020). With respect to the entire study: Samples covering the acute and convalescent phases of COVID-19 were provided by collaborators in the United States, Italy and Spain. The samples were drawn from two sources: the first 160 participants of the ongoing ImmuneRACE study, and over 950 subjects contributed by 6 global collaborators. The material from the prospective study consisted of cDNA or gDNA derived from T cells, B-cell-depleted T cells, or PBMCs. Where available, HLA class I and class II types were taken from metadata supplied by the sample provider and were not determined by assay-based typing. The repertoires were released in a freely available public database intended as a resource for research on the immune response to SARS-CoV-2. The sample metadata nearly always contained a de-identified subject ID, COVID-19 status, age in years and sex. The dataset comprised deeply sampled blood TCRbeta repertoires from subjects exposed to, actively infected with, or recovered from COVID-19.

What the research found in general, with its limitations: Clinical and demographic metadata were provided uncurated, with the amount varying by source and participant.

TCRbeta CDR3 regions were amplified from genomic DNA using the immunoSEQ Assay, a bias-controlled multiplex PCR. On the study's bioinformatics: Within the assay, amplification of reference gene primers was used to estimate how many nucleated cells each sample contained. To quantify the absolute abundance of each unique TCRbeta CDR3 rearrangement, sequence reads were collapsed and filtered. Productive Simpson clonality was computed per sample as the square root of Simpson's diversity index over productive rearrangements. What TCRdb holds here is the immuneACCESS table cut down to in-frame rearrangements. Part of the clones is not present; checked against another copy, under half of the missing clones reflect an unresolved V gene, and the others are unexplained. V and J calls and clone size are copied from that table; D and trimming were computed from the DNA. A total of hundreds of thousands of clones appear in this sample, roughly 85% of them only once. The ten largest clones add up to approximately 3.6% of the sample.

Here V drops 7 bases and J drops 6 bases, and the junction holds 8 bases not matched to any gene. The germline V gene specifies MDHEN as CDR1 and SYDVKM as CDR2. Inclusive of the bounding cysteine and phenylalanine, the CDR3 is 14 residues long. Of the read, only the CDR3 DNA is kept; its 42 bases are in frame from base 1. Collaborating institutions collected whole blood in K2EDTA tubes following their own protocols. For TCRbeta analysis, collaborator samples were shipped as frozen whole blood, as isolated PBMCs, or as DNA extracted from either sample type. The sample taken for sequencing was peripheral blood. The V gene is TRBV28 and the J gene is TRBJ2-7, with TRBD2 matching 11 junction bases. This sequence originates from a woman aged 18-30 years with acute or convalescent COVID-19. This receptor carries the CDR3 CASTPLAGGSEQYF. The bases read TGTGCCAGCACCCCTCTAGCGGGAGGATCCGAGCAGTACTTC. Reference TRBV28 and TRBJ2-7 proteins supply the regions before and after the CDR3; the full variable domain is: DVKVTQSSRYLVKRTGEKVFLECVQDMDHENMFWYRQDPGLGLRLIYFSYDVKMKEKGDIPEGYSVSREKKERFSLILESASTNQTSMYLCASTPLAGGSEQYFGPGTRLTVT.